This entry is about one TCR beta chain. Its target is unknown. This sample stems from a study of human T cells and chemical hapten exposure. Sample time point: patch test 1, 2 weeks after DPC sensitization. The treatment: therapeutic diphenylcyclopropenone sensitization with weekly scalp DPC. The CDR3 is made up of 14 amino acids. V was pared by 1 base and J by 6 bases, with 5 bases of the junction left unmatched. Germline assignment: CDR1 GTSNPN and CDR2 SVGIG (reference sequence). Study processing details: Individual samples carried between about 23,224 and 750,000 TCRs, with some 100,000 as the median. TCRdb processed the RACE reads anew with MiXCR; each CDR3 protein has one entry. TCRdb, not the original authors, processed these V and J calls. In the table there are 100,000 or so distinct CDR3 sequences, about 10% of which are singletons. Study-wide findings and caveats: TCRs at high frequency, those above 1 in 1000, did not change with DPC sensitization.

This clonotype originated in a woman between 35 and 50 years old with alopecia areata. Some clones in this sample may be carry-over from other donors' samples. The gene calls are TRBV30 and TRBJ2-5; 10 positions agree with TRBD1. The sample consisted of whole blood, taken in connection with sensitization to the hapten diphenylcyclopropenone (DPC). The CDR3 reads CAWSDGGQGQTQYF. Written as DNA, the CDR3 is TGTGCCTGGAGTGACGGGGGACAGGGGCAGACCCAGTACTTC.